Below, one TCR beta chain is given with its context. What it binds is unknown. The data derive from a study of cytomegalovirus exposure and HLA in healthy donors. The wider study: An early data release held tens of millions of unique TCRs from HLA-typed donors. Notes on the study in general: Most likely, a cluster of highly shared sequence variants arose as a sequencing artifact.

Primers: 60 Vbeta forward and 13 Jbeta reverse. Profiled with immunoSEQ multiplex PCR; TCRdb holds only in-frame clones, not every one. Among about 200,000 clones, approximately 80% were seen once, and the ten largest hold around 2.8%. The CDR3 totals 14 residues. Between the trimmed V and J ends, which lost 2 bases and 4 bases, there was a span of 11 bases. Germline assignment: CDR1 SEHNR and CDR2 FQNEAQ (reference sequence). The rearrangement links TRBV7-9 to TRBJ1-1; D is uncertain. This receptor was taken from a man aged 25 to 40 in good health and CMV-seronegative. The sequencing input was PBMCs. Here the CDR3 reads CASSLSRGSTEAFF. CDR3 nucleotide sequence: TGTGCCAGCAGCTTATCACGGGGTAGCACTGAAGCTTTCTTT.